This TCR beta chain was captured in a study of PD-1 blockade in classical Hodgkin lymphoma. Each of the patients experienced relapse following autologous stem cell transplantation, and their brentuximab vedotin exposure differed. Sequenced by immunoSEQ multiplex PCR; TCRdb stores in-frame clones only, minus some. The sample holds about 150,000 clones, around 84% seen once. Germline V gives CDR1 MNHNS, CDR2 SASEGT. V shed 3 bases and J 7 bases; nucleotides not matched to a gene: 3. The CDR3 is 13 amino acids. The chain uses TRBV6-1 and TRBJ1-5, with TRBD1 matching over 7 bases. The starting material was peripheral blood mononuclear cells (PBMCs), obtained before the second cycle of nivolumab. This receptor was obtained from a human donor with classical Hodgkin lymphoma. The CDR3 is CASSDDRDQPQHF. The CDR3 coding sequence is TGTGCCAGCAGTGACGACAGGGACCAGCCCCAGCATTTT.